This T cell receptor (beta chain) comes out of a study of control samples from healthy donors and cancer patients. V gave up 4 bases and J gave up 0 bases, with 11 bases separating them. The length of the CDR3 is 15 residues. Germline V lookup: CDR1 SGHRS, CDR2 YFSETQ. Measured with immunoSEQ multiplex PCR; TCRdb has only the in-frame clones, and not every one. The profile shows 150,000 to 200,000 clones, around 91% of them singletons. This clonotype was obtained from a woman aged 50 to 60 in good health. The chain combines TRBV5-1 with TRBJ1-3; a weak D match, TRBD1 (5 bases). Sequenced sample: blood. The CDR3 bases are TGCGCCAGCAGCCCGGAGGGGCACTCTGGAAACACCATATATTTT. It is translated as CASSPEGHSGNTIYF.